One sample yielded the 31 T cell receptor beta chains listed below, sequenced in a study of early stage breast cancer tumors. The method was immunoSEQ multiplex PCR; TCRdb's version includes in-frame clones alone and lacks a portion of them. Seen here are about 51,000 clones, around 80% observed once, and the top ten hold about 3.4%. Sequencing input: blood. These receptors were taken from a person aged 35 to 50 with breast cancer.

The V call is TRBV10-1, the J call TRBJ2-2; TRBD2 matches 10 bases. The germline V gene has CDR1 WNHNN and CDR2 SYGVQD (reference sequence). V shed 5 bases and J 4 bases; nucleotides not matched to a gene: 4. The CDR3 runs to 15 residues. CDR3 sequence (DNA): TGCGCCAGCAGTATCAGCGGGAGGGCCACCGGGGAGCTGTTTTTT. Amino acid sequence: CASSISGRATGELFF.

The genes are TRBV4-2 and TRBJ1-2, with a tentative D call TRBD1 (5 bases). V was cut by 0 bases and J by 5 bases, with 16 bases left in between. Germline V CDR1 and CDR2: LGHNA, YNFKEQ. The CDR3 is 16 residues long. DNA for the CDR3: TGTGCCAGCAGCCAAGATCTCGCAGGGTGGAGGTATGGCTACACCTTC. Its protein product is CASSQDLAGWRYGYTF.

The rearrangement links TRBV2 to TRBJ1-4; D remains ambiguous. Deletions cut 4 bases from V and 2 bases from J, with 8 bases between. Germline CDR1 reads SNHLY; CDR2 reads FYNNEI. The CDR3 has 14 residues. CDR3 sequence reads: CASSVAQTNEKLFF. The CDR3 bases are TGTGCCAGCAGTGTCGCTCAGACTAATGAAAAACTGTTTTTT.

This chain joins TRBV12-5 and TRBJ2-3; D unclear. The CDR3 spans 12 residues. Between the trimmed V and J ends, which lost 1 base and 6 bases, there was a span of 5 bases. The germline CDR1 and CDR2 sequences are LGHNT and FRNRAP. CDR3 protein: CASGLGMDTQYF. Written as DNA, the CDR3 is TGTGCTAGTGGTTTGGGAATGGATACGCAGTATTTT.

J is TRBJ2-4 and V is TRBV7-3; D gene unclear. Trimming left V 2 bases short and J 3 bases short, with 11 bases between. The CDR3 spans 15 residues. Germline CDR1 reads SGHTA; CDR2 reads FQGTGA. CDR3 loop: CASSLGSLGKNIQYF. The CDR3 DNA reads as TGTGCCAGCAGCTTAGGCAGCTTGGGCAAAAACATTCAGTACTTC. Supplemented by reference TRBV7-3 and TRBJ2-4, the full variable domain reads GAGVSQTPSNKVTEKGKYVELRCDPISGHTALYWYRQSLGQGPEFLIYFQGTGAADDSGLPNDRFFAVRPEGSVSTLKIQRTERGDSAVYLCASSLGSLGKNIQYFGAGTRLSVL.

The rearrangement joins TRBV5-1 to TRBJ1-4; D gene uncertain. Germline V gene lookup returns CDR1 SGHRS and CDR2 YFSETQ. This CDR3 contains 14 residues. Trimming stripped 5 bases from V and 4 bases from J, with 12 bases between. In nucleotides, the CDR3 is TGCGCCAGCAGTTGGGGAGCCGGTAATGAAAAACTGTTTTTT. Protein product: CASSWGAGNEKLFF.

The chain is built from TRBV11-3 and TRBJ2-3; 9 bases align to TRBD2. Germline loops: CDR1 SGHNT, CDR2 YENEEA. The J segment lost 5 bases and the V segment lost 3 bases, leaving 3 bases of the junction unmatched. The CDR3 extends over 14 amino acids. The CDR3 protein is CASSLGSGRDTQYF. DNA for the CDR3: TGTGCCAGCAGCTTGGGTAGCGGGAGAGATACGCAGTATTTT.

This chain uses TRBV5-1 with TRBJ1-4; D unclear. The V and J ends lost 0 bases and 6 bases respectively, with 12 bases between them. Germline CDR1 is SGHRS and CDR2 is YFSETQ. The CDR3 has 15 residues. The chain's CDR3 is CASSLAPGQDEKLFF. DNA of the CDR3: TGCGCCAGCAGCTTGGCTCCCGGGCAGGATGAAAAACTGTTTTTT.

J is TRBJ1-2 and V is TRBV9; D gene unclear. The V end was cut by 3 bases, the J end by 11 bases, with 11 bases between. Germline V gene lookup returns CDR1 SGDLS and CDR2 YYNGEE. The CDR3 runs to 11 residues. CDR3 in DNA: TGTGCCAGCAGCGACTCGGTCGGGTACACCTTC. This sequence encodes CASSDSVGYTF.

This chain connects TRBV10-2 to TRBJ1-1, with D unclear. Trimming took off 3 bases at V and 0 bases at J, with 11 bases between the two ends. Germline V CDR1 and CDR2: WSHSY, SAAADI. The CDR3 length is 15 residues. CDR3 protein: CASSDGGAVNTEAFF. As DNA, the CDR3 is TGCGCCAGCAGTGATGGCGGAGCGGTGAACACTGAAGCTTTCTTT.

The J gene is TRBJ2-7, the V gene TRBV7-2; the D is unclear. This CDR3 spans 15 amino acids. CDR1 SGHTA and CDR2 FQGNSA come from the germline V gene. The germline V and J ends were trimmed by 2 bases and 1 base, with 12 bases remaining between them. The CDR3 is CASSLQTSASYEQYF. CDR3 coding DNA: TGTGCCAGCAGCTTACAAACCAGCGCGTCCTACGAGCAGTACTTC.

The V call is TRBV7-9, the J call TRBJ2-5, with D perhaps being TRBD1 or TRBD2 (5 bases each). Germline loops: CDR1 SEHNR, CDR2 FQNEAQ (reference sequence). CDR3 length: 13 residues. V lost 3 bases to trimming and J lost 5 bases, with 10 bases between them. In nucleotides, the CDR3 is TGTGCCAGCAGCTTTGGGGGTCGGGAGACCCAGTACTTC. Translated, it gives CASSFGGRETQYF.

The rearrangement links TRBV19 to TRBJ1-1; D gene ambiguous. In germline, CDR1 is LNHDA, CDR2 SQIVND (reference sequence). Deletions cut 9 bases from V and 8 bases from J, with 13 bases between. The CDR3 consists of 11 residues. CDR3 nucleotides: TGTGCCAGCTTGGGTTTTTTCGAAGCTTTCTTT. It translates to CASLGFFEAFF.

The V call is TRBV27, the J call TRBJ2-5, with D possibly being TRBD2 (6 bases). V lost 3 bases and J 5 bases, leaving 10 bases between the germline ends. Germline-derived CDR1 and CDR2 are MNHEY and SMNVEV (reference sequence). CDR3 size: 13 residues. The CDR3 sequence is CASSFGSWETQYF. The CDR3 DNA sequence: TGTGCCAGCAGTTTCGGGAGCTGGGAGACCCAGTACTTC.

DNA of the CDR3: TGTGCCACCAGCAGGACAGGGGGCGGAGAGACCCAGTACTTC. Protein product: CATSRTGGGETQYF. The chain recombines TRBV15 with TRBJ2-5; 10 bases are a match to TRBD1. The CDR3 loop spans 14 amino acids. After removal of 3 bases from V and 4 bases from J, the junction contained 2 bases not matched to a gene. Germline loops: CDR1 LNHNV, CDR2 YYDKDF (reference sequence).

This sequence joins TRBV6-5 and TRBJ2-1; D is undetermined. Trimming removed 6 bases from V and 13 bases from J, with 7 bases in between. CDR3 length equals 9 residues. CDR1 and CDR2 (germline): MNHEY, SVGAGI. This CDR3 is CASSPPQFF. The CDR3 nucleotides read TGTGCCAGCAGCCCCCCCCAGTTCTTC.

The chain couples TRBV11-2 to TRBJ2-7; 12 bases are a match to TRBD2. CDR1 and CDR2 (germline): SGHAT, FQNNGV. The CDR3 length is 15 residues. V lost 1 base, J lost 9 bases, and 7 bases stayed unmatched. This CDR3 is CASSLVSSGRDGQYF. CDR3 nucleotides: TGTGCCAGCAGCTTAGTTTCTAGCGGGAGGGATGGGCAGTACTTC.

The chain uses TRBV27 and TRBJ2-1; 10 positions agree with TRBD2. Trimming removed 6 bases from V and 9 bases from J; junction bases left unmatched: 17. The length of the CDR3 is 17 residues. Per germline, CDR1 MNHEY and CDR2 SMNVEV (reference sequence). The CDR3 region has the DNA TGTGCCAGCAGCTCAAAACTAGCGGGAATGGGAGATAGTGAGCAGTTCTTC. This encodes CASSSKLAGMGDSEQFF.

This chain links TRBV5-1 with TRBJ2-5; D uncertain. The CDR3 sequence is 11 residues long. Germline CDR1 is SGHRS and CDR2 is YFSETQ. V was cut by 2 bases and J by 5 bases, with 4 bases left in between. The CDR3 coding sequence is TGCGCCAGCAGCTTAAGGGAGACCCAGTACTTC. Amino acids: CASSLRETQYF.

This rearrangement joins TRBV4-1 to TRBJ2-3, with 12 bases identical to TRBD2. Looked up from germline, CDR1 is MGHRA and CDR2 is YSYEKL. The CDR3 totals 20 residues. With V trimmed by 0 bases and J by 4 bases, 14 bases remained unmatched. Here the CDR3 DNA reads TGCGCCAGCAGCCAAGATCTCCAGGGACTAGCGGGTAGGGGGCCAGATACGCAGTATTTT. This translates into CASSQDLQGLAGRGPDTQYF.

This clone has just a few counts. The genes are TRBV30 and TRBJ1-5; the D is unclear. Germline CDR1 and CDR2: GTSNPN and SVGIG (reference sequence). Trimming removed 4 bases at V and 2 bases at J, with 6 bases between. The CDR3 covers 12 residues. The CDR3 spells CAWNDGNQPQHF. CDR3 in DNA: TGTGCCTGGAATGATGGCAATCAGCCCCAGCATTTT.

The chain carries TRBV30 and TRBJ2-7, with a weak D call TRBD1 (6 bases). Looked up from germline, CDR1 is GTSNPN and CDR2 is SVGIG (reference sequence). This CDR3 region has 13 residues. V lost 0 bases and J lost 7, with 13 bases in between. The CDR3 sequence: CAWSVVNRDEQYF. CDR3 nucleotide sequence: TGTGCCTGGAGTGTAGTCAACAGGGATGAGCAGTACTTC. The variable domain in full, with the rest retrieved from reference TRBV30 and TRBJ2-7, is SQTIHQWPATLVQPVGSPLSLECTVEGTSNPNLYWYRQAAGRGLQLLFYSVGIGQISSEVPQNLSASRPQDRQFILSSKKLLLSDSGFYLCAWSVVNRDEQYFGPGTRLTVT.

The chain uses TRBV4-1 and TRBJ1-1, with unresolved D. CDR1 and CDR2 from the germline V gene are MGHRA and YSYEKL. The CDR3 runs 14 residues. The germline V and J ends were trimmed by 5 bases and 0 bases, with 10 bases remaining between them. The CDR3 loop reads CASSKGLMNTEAFF. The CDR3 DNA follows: TGCGCCAGCAGCAAAGGACTGATGAACACTGAAGCTTTCTTT.

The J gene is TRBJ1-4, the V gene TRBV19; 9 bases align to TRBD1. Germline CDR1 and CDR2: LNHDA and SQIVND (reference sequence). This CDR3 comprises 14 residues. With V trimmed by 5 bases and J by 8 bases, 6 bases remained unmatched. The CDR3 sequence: CASSEGQGKEKLFF. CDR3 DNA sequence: TGTGCCAGTAGTGAGGGACAGGGTAAGGAAAAACTGTTTTTT.

The CDR3 DNA reads as TGCGCCAGCAGCTTGGGGAGGGGGGCGCGACTCTCCGTCACTGAAGCTTTCTTT. It encodes CASSLGRGARLSVTEAFF. The chain is built from TRBV5-1 and TRBJ1-1; possibly TRBD1 for D (6 bases). This CDR3 contains 18 residues. Germline V gene sequence: CDR1 SGHRS, CDR2 YFSETQ. The ends were cut back, 0 bases at V and 4 bases at J, with 22 bases in the middle.

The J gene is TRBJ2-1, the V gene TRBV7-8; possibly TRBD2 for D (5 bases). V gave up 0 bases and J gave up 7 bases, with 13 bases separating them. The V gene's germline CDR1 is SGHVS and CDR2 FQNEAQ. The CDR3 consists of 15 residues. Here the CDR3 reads CASSLAWGAVNEQFF. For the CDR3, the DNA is TGTGCCAGCAGCTTAGCCTGGGGAGCCGTTAATGAGCAGTTCTTC.

The CDR3 reads CASSNLAGGPDTQYF. The DNA for the CDR3 is TGTGCCAGCAGTAATCTAGCGGGAGGGCCGGATACGCAGTATTTT. The rearrangement joins TRBV6-1 to TRBJ2-3; TRBD2 matches 12 bases. Germline V gives CDR1 MNHNS, CDR2 SASEGT. The junction had 6 bases not matched to a gene; V was cut back by 5 bases and J by 6 bases. The CDR3 has 15 amino acids.

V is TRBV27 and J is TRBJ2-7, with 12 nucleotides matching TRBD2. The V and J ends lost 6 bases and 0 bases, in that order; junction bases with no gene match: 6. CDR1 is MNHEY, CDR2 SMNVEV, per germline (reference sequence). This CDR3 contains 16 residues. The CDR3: CASSSTTSGSSYEQYF. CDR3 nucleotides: TGTGCCAGCAGCAGTACGACTAGCGGGAGCTCCTACGAGCAGTACTTC.

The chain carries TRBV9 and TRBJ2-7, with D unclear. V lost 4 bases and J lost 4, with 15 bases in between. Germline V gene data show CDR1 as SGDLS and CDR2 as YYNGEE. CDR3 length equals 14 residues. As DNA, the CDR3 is TGTGCCAGCAGCCGTAGTGGAGCTGGATACGAGCAGTACTTC. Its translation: CASSRSGAGYEQYF.

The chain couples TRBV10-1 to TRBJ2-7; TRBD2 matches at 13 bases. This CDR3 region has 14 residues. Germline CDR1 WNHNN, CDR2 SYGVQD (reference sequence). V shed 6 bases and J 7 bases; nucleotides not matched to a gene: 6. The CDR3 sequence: CASSGLAGAGEQYF. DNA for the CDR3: TGCGCCAGCAGCGGACTAGCGGGAGCCGGGGAGCAGTACTTC.

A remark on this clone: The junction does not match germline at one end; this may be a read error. In DNA, the CDR3 is TGTGCTAGCAGCTTCGGTAGGGGCGAAGAGACCCAGTACTTC. Protein: CASSFGRGEETQYF. The chain uses TRBV7-7 and TRBJ2-5; tentative D call: TRBD1 (5 bases). The CDR3 runs to 14 residues. CDR1 is SSHAT and CDR2 is FNYEAQ in the germline V gene (reference sequence).